The subject of this entry is one TCR beta chain. After extraction with the RNeasy kit, 0.5 to 1 ug of the RNA was reverse transcribed using random hexamers. Each CDR3 protein is one row after TCRdb ran MiXCR on the immunoSEQ multiplex PCR reads. The data hold 120,000 or so distinct CDR3 sequences, with 90% to 95% observed a single time. These data are taken from a study of CD8 T cells in Susac syndrome. Isolation of CD8+ and CD4+ T cells was performed negatively, whereas enrichment of TEMRA cells was done by FACS. Germline V lookup: CDR1 GTSNPN, CDR2 SVGIG (reference sequence). Trimming cost V 4 bases and J 7 bases, with 10 bases left between them. CDR3 length: 12 amino acids.

The sequence was collected from a human donor in good health. The sample comprised CD4+ T cells from PBMCs. This chain links TRBV30 with TRBJ2-2; D not certain. The CDR3 loop reads CAWTLNSGELFF. CDR3 DNA: TGTGCCTGGACCCTGAATAGCGGGGAGCTGTTTTTT.